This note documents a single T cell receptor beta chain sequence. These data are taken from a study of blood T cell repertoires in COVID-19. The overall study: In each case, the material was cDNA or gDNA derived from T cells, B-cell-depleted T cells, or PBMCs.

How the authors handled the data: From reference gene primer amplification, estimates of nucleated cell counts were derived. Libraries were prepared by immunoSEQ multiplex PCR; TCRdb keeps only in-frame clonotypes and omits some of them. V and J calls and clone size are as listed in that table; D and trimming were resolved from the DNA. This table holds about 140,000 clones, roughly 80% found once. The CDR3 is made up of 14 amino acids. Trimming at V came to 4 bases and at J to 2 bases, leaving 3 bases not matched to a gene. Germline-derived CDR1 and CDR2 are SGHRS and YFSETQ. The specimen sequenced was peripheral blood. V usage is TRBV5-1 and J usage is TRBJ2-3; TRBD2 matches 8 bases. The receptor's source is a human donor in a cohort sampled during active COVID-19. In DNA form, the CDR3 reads TGCGCCAGCAGCGGGACTAGGGCCACAGATACGCAGTATTTT. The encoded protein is CASSGTRATDTQYF.